The entry that follows covers one TCR beta chain sequence. Its specific antigen is unknown. There are no base qualities to consult, and no much larger clone falls within one base. Via the germline V gene, CDR1 is MNHNS and CDR2 SASEGT. The CDR3, cysteine through phenylalanine, is 16 amino acids long. The only DNA kept is the CDR3, 48 bases in frame from the first base. Trimming accounts for 6 bases at V and 2 bases at J, while the number of junction bases matched to no gene is 9. A total of under 35 patients with locally advanced or metastatic urothelial carcinoma, treated at Memorial Sloan Kettering on a trial protocol, made up the cohort. Peripheral blood mononuclear cells were collected pretreatment and during treatment, with between 1 and 8 total time points per patient. The Qiagen DNeasy Blood extraction kit was used to purify genomic DNA from total PBMCs and tumor samples. Collected pretreatment and during treatment, PBMCs were isolated and stored as previously described.

The sample belongs to a study of PD-L1 blockade in urothelial cancer (TCRdb year 2017). Broadly, across the study: Every patient began therapy around 2014 and was given atezolizumab 1,200 mg intravenously every 3 weeks. About 90% of the roughly 30 patients were identified as males with urothelial cancer of bladder origin, and a prior smoking history was reported by 18 of 29 patients. Patients had an ECOG performance status of 0 or 1 and had received between 0 and 3 prior chemotherapy regimens. Blood samples were analyzed at 3 weeks after treatment start (second dose) and at 6 weeks after treatment start. A median of roughly 140,000 T cells and some 82,000 unique TCRs was obtained from blood samples, and a median clonality of 0.080 was observed. An exploratory multi-omic analysis was conducted of the somatic, immune and clinical correlates of response to PD-L1 blockade with atezolizumab in urothelial cancer. TCR sequencing covered pretreatment tumor samples and matched, serially collected peripheral blood taken before and after atezolizumab treatment. Durable clinical benefit was defined as a progression-free survival longer than 6 months, and TCR features were additionally tested against progression-free survival and overall survival. In the same patients, whole exome sequencing and RNA sequencing of pretreatment tumors were performed in addition to TCR sequencing. Fewer than ten patients reached durable clinical benefit, while 20 patients did not. Some 29 patients had pretreatment blood TCR-seq, some 25 had at least one posttreatment blood collection, and some 25 had tumor TCR-seq.

To estimate absolute template abundance from read counts, synthetic TCR analog templates were spiked into each PCR. The immunoSEQ assay used bias-controlled V and J gene primers to amplify TCRbeta CDR3 regions from genomic DNA. Rearranged TCRbeta segments were sequenced at approximately 20X coverage. The paper's processing steps were these. Clustering was used to correct sequencing errors, and CDR3s were annotated against IMGT so that V, D and J genes could be assigned. Only productive TCRbeta rearrangements were used in downstream analyses, excluding out-of-frame or stop-codon sequences. Clonality was computed as one minus Shannon entropy normalized by the log of the number of unique productive sequences. Clones differing between time points or between blood and tumor were identified by Fisher's exact test with Benjamini-Hochberg correction at adjusted p below 0.01. TCRdb provides this immuneACCESS table in a form limited to in-frame rearrangements. Some clones are lacking; in checked studies, under half of them reflect an unresolved V gene, and why the rest are absent is not known. V and J calls and clone size come straight from that table; D and trimming were deduced from the DNA. The sample table shows under 130,000 clones, and approximately 86% are seen once. The top ten hold more than 2% of the sample.

General study outcomes and caveats: Because the sample size was small (n ≈ 29) and many of the analyses were exploratory, the results are meant to be hypothesis-generating. A pretreatment peripheral blood TCR clonality below the median was linked to improved progression-free and overall survival. Greater expansion of tumor-associated TCR clones in peripheral blood 3 weeks after the start of treatment was observed in patients with durable benefit (n of about 21, p = 0.022).

Recombination joined TRBV6-1 with TRBJ2-3, with 9 central nucleotides matching TRBD2. This receptor was obtained from a middle-aged man with urothelial cancer. Material: PBMCs, obtained around atezolizumab (anti-PD-L1) treatment. Here is the DNA: TGTGCCAGCAGGGAACTAGCGGGCAAATACACAGATACGCAGTATTTT. The encoded protein is CASRELAGKYTDTQYF.